Listed here are 25 T cell receptor beta chains from one sample, sequenced in a study of CXCR3-negative and CXCR3-positive naive CD8 T cells. TRB cDNA libraries were made by UMI-labeled 5' RACE. After re-calling the 5' RACE reads, TCRdb lists one entry per CDR3 protein, DNA absent. The sample includes approximately 62,000 distinct CDR3 sequences. Sequences were obtained from naive CXCR3- CD8+ T cells from blood. Indicated subset: CD45RO-CCR7+CD27+CD95- naive CD8+ T cells lacking CXCR3 (TNR3-). These receptors were collected from a human donor in good health. Some clones in this sample may be carry-over from other donors' samples.

The chain is built from TRBV20-1 and TRBJ2-7; TCRdb returns TRBD2, unconfirmable since there is no DNA. Germline V lookup: CDR1 DFQATT, CDR2 SNEGSKA (reference sequence). The CDR3 covers 16 residues. Here the CDR3 reads CSARDTSGSSPYEQYF.

V and J are TRBV2 and TRBJ2-5; TCRdb names TRBD1, which stays unverified in the absence of DNA. Germline V CDR1 and CDR2: SNHLY, FYNNEI. This CDR3 contains 15 residues. Here the CDR3 reads CASSSWTETQETQYF.

CDR3 loop: CASSPGLATTPYEQYF. The chain couples TRBV12-3 or TRBV12-4 to TRBJ2-7; TCRdb selects TRBD2, and the lack of DNA leaves this call unchecked. The CDR3 sequence is 16 residues long.

CDR3 sequence reads: CSAVGLLNTEAFF. The V call is TRBV29-1, the J call TRBJ1-1. The CDR3 runs to 13 residues. Germline lookup yields CDR1 SQVTM and CDR2 ANQGSEA.

The chain is built from TRBV6-1 and TRBJ2-2; there is no DNA to check the TCRdb D call of TRBD2. The germline V gene encodes CDR1 MNHNS and CDR2 SASEGT. The CDR3 contains 17 residues. The CDR3 protein is CASSEGVAGAYTGELFF.

The chain's CDR3 is CASSQKAVYEQYF. The genes are TRBV7-6 and TRBJ2-7. Germline V lookup: CDR1 SGHVS, CDR2 FNYEAQ. The CDR3 sequence is 13 residues long.

This chain's CDR3 is CASSQDRGTGDYEQYF. This chain connects TRBV4-3 to TRBJ2-7; TCRdb picks TRBD1, but there is no DNA to check that call. Germline V gene lookup returns CDR1 LGHNA and CDR2 YSLEER. The length of the CDR3 is 16 residues.

The genes are TRBV12-3 or TRBV12-4 and TRBJ2-1; TCRdb selects TRBD1, and the lack of DNA leaves this call unchecked. This CDR3 is built from 15 residues. This CDR3 reads CASSGTADSYNEQFF.

CDR3 residues: CASSFLVDEQYF. The V gene is TRBV12-3 or TRBV12-4, the J gene TRBJ2-7. This CDR3 is 12 amino acids long.

V is TRBV20-1 and J is TRBJ2-1; TCRdb reports TRBD2, a call that lacks DNA to check it against. Per germline, CDR1 DFQATT and CDR2 SNEGSKA (reference sequence). The CDR3 is 15 residues long. The CDR3 sequence is CSARDQAGGYNEQFF.

The chain combines TRBV15 with TRBJ2-7; TCRdb's D gene call, TRBD2, goes unchecked for lack of DNA. The CDR3 covers 15 residues. Germline CDR1 reads LNHNV; CDR2 reads YYDKDF (reference sequence). CDR3 residues: CATSFSGGPSYEQYF.

This rearrangement joins TRBV12-3 or TRBV12-4 to TRBJ1-5. This CDR3 contains 13 residues. CDR3: CASSLGGGRNQHF.

The CDR3: CASSLVVSAGVAEAFF. The gene calls are TRBV7-8 and TRBJ1-1; TCRdb calls TRBD1, which cannot be checked without DNA. Germline V gene sequence: CDR1 SGHVS, CDR2 FQNEAQ. The CDR3 extends over 16 amino acids.

The rearrangement links TRBV7-9 to TRBJ2-7; TCRdb calls TRBD1, which cannot be checked without DNA. Per the germline V gene, CDR1 is SEHNR and CDR2 is FQNEAQ (reference sequence). The CDR3 consists of 12 residues. CDR3 loop: CASSYPHYEQYF. Full variable domain (rest looked up from reference TRBV7-9 and TRBJ2-7): DTGVSQNPRHKITKRGQNVTFRCDPISEHNRLYWYRQTLGQGPEFLTYFQNEAQLEKSRLLSDRFSAERPKGSFSTLEIQRTEQGDSAMYLCASSYPHYEQYFGPGTRLTVT.

V usage is TRBV20-1 and J usage is TRBJ2-7; TCRdb's assignment of TRBD1 cannot be checked, as there is no DNA. This CDR3 has 16 residues. The V gene's germline CDR1 is DFQATT and CDR2 SNEGSKA (reference sequence). The CDR3 reads CSARDRTGLVSYEQYF.

The gene calls are TRBV5-4 and TRBJ2-2; TCRdb gives TRBD1 as the D gene, but with no DNA this cannot be confirmed. From germline, CDR1 is SGHNT and CDR2 YYREEE (reference sequence). The CDR3 loop spans 15 amino acids. The CDR3 sequence: CASTTWDGYTGELFF.

The chain carries TRBV29-1 and TRBJ1-1; the TCRdb D gene call, TRBD1, has no DNA to confirm it. The CDR3 is 15 residues long. The germline V gene has CDR1 SQVTM and CDR2 ANQGSEA. The CDR3 loop reads CSVEWSDRVNTEAFF.

This rearrangement joins TRBV25-1 to TRBJ2-2; as DNA is missing, the TRBD2 call by TCRdb cannot be tested. CDR3 length: 13 amino acids. CDR1 MGHDK and CDR2 SYGVNS come from the germline V gene. The CDR3 here is CAAEGELGGELFF.

The chain joins TRBV20-1 to TRBJ1-2; absent DNA, TCRdb's TRBD1 call cannot be checked. In germline, CDR1 is DFQATT, CDR2 SNEGSKA (reference sequence). The CDR3 runs to 17 residues. The CDR3: CSARDSDWTGDNYGYTF.

The chain recombines TRBV12-3 or TRBV12-4 with TRBJ1-1; without DNA, the TCRdb call of TRBD1 cannot be checked. This CDR3 is 13 amino acids long. CDR3 sequence reads: CASSPVGGTEAFF.

The CDR3 reads CSATTLFGVAGDTGELFF. The chain combines TRBV20-1 with TRBJ2-2; TCRdb's D gene call, TRBD2, goes unchecked for lack of DNA. This CDR3 is 18 amino acids long. Per germline, CDR1 DFQATT and CDR2 SNEGSKA (reference sequence).

The chain recombines TRBV20-1 with TRBJ1-5; TCRdb indicates TRBD1, and absent DNA this call remains unverified. This CDR3 is built from 15 residues. Germline-derived CDR1 and CDR2 are DFQATT and SNEGSKA (reference sequence). The CDR3 is CSASPPGGGDQPQHF.

This sequence joins TRBV2 and TRBJ2-3; the D gene TCRdb calls, TRBD1, cannot be checked with no DNA. CDR3 length: 16 amino acids. Germline V CDR1 and CDR2: SNHLY, FYNNEI. The chain's CDR3 is CASSESAGGARGTQYF.

The chain recombines TRBV29-1 with TRBJ1-2; TCRdb selects TRBD1, and the lack of DNA leaves this call unchecked. Per germline, CDR1 SQVTM and CDR2 ANQGSEA. The length of the CDR3 is 12 residues. CDR3 sequence: CSVEPGNYGYTF.

The genes are TRBV7-8 and TRBJ2-3; TCRdb picks TRBD2, but there is no DNA to check that call. The germline gives CDR1 SGHVS, CDR2 FQNEAQ. The CDR3 runs to 14 residues. The chain's CDR3 is CASSSAGGTDTQYF. The full variable domain, its missing parts supplied by reference TRBV7-8 and TRBJ2-3, is GAGVSQSPRYKVAKRGQDVALRCDPISGHVSLFWYQQALGQGPEFLTYFQNEAQLDKSGLPSDRFFAERPEGSVSTLKIQRTQQEDSAVYLCASSSAGGTDTQYFGPGTRLTVL.